One and the same sample provided the 24 T cell receptor beta chains below, sequenced in a study of cytomegalovirus exposure and HLA in healthy donors. PCR used 60 Vbeta primers and 13 Jbeta primers. Some clones are missing from TCRdb's copy, which holds only in-frame ones; the method was immunoSEQ multiplex PCR. The data contain 95,000 to 110,000 clones, over 75% of them seen just once; the ten biggest clones take up approximately 5.3%. Source material: PBMCs. The source of these receptors is a woman younger than 30 in good health and CMV-seropositive.

This clone was recorded once. This sequence joins TRBV5-1 and TRBJ2-5, with 10 bases aligning to TRBD1. There are 17 residues in the CDR3. Trimming cost V 0 bases and J 4 bases; bases outside gene matches: 9. Germline V gene sequence: CDR1 SGHRS, CDR2 YFSETQ. The CDR3 is CASSLALGQGQGETQYF. DNA for the CDR3: TGCGCCAGCAGCTTGGCGTTGGGACAGGGGCAGGGAGAGACCCAGTACTTC.

This clone appeared a few times. The chain has TRBV28 and TRBJ2-7, with 10 bases lining up with TRBD2. J gave up 4 bases and V 4 bases, and 10 bases lay outside the gene matches. The CDR3 runs to 16 residues. Germline loops: CDR1 MDHEN, CDR2 SYDVKM. CDR3 loop: CASSSRTGTSVYEQYF. DNA for the CDR3: TGTGCCAGCAGTTCCCGGACGGGGACTAGCGTGTACGAGCAGTACTTC. The whole variable domain, filled in from reference TRBV28 and TRBJ2-7, reads DVKVTQSSRYLVKRTGEKVFLECVQDMDHENMFWYRQDPGLGLRLIYFSYDVKMKEKGDIPEGYSVSREKKERFSLILESASTNQTSMYLCASSSRTGTSVYEQYFGPGTRLTVT.

The J gene is TRBJ2-7, the V gene TRBV28, with 9 bases fitting TRBD1. The germline gives CDR1 MDHEN, CDR2 SYDVKM. Trimming cost V 6 bases and J 2 bases; bases outside gene matches: 11. This CDR3 is 16 amino acids long. DNA for the CDR3: TGTGCCAGCAGGGGGCGGCGGGACAGGGCTCCCTACGAGCAGTACTTC. Its protein is CASRGRRDRAPYEQYF.

The genes are TRBV7-2 and TRBJ2-7; TRBD2 matches 10 bases. J lost 2 bases, V lost 6 bases, and 7 bases had no gene match. The CDR3 consists of 15 residues. Germline V gives CDR1 SGHTA, CDR2 FQGNSA. The CDR3 loop reads CASSPGLAFPYEQYF. The DNA of the CDR3 is TGTGCCAGCAGTCCGGGACTAGCGTTTCCCTACGAGCAGTACTTC.

The chain employs TRBV2 and TRBJ2-7; 8 bases map to TRBD1. The CDR3 runs 11 residues. V dropped 9 bases and J dropped 4; count of bases not matched to a gene: 2. CDR1 SNHLY and CDR2 FYNNEI come from the germline V gene. CDR3 DNA sequence: TGTGCCAGTGGACAGGGTTACGAGCAGTACTTC. Translation: CASGQGYEQYF. Using reference TRBV2 and TRBJ2-7 for the parts outside the CDR3, the full variable domain is EPEVTQTPSHQVTQMGQEVILRCVPISNHLYFYWYRQILGQKVEFLVSFYNNEISEKSEIFDDQFSVERPDGSNFTLKIRSTKLEDSAMYFCASGQGYEQYFGPGTRLTVT.

A few counts support this clone. This chain links TRBV30 with TRBJ2-3; 8 bases match TRBD1. Germline V CDR1 and CDR2: GTSNPN, SVGIG (reference sequence). The junction had 4 bases not matched to a gene; V was cut back by 2 bases and J by 6 bases. CDR3 length: 13 amino acids. The CDR3 is CAWSLTGADTQYF. The CDR3 DNA reads TGTGCCTGGAGTCTGACAGGGGCCGATACGCAGTATTTT.

Only one count was recorded for this clone. V usage is TRBV9 and J usage is TRBJ1-5; 7 nucleotides line up with TRBD1. Trimming at V came to 4 bases and at J to 4 bases, leaving 8 bases not matched to a gene. The CDR3 is made up of 15 amino acids. CDR1 is SGDLS, CDR2 YYNGEE, per germline. This CDR3 reads CASSRQGTVNQPQHF. CDR3 DNA sequence: TGTGCCAGCAGCCGGCAGGGGACAGTAAATCAGCCCCAGCATTTT.

Details on this clone: Other DNA sequences in the sample encode the same CDR3. The chain combines TRBV28 with TRBJ1-1; D gene unclear. This CDR3 has 14 amino acids. The germline V gene encodes CDR1 MDHEN and CDR2 SYDVKM. V lost 5 bases, J lost 1 base, and 11 bases lay in between. This CDR3 is CASSRHRENTEAFF. For the CDR3, the DNA is TGTGCCAGCAGTCGTCATCGGGAGAACACTGAAGCTTTCTTT.

The chain recombines TRBV25-1 with TRBJ2-1, with D uncertain. The CDR3 length is 14 residues. Looked up from germline, CDR1 is MGHDK and CDR2 is SYGVNS. V lost 3 bases, J lost 1 base, and 7 bases lay in between. CDR3 nucleotides: TGTGCCAGCAGTGAGGCCGGGTCCTACAATGAGCAGTTCTTC. Its translation: CASSEAGSYNEQFF.

The rearrangement uses TRBV25-1 and TRBJ2-3, with a tentative D call TRBD2 (5 bases). The CDR3 contains 11 residues. Germline CDR1 and CDR2: MGHDK and SYGVNS. V dropped 9 bases and J dropped 6 bases, with 10 bases sitting between them. This CDR3 is CASGLGDTQYF. CDR3 in DNA: TGTGCCAGTGGACTGGGGGATACGCAGTATTTT.

This chain joins TRBV2 and TRBJ2-3; perhaps TRBD1 as D (5 bases). The V end was cut by 3 bases, the J end by 0 bases, with 10 bases between. The CDR3 totals 15 residues. Germline-derived CDR1 and CDR2 are SNHLY and FYNNEI. CDR3 residues: CASSDAQGSTDTQYF. The CDR3 bases are TGTGCCAGCAGTGATGCGCAGGGAAGCACAGATACGCAGTATTTT.

This clone was seen just once. The V call is TRBV7-9, the J call TRBJ2-1; a weak D match, TRBD1 (6 bases). Germline V lookup: CDR1 SEHNR, CDR2 FQNEAQ (reference sequence). The CDR3 is 17 residues long. Deletions cut 4 bases from V and 3 bases from J, with 19 bases between. CDR3 sequence (DNA): TGTGCCAGCAGCTCCCCACTTTGGGGGACAAACTACAATGAGCAGTTCTTC. Protein: CASSSPLWGTNYNEQFF.

The V gene is TRBV4-1, the J gene TRBJ1-3; D uncertain. Deletions cut 4 bases from V and 4 bases from J, with 11 bases between. Germline CDR1 is MGHRA and CDR2 is YSYEKL. The CDR3 is 14 residues long. The CDR3 DNA reads TGCGCCAGCAGCCTAGCGACATCAGGAAACACCATATATTTT. Translated, it gives CASSLATSGNTIYF.

CDR3 coding DNA: TGTGCCGGACACAGGACAGCGAACACTGAAGCTTTCTTT. Translated, it gives CAGHRTANTEAFF. This rearrangement joins TRBV30 to TRBJ1-1, with D tentatively TRBD1 (6 bases). Germline CDR1 and CDR2: GTSNPN and SVGIG (reference sequence). The CDR3 spans 13 residues. The V gene lost 8 bases and the J gene lost 1 base, with 14 bases spanning the gap.

V gene TRBV30 combines with J gene TRBJ1-1; 7 nucleotides line up with TRBD1. V trimming: 4 bases; J trimming: 1 base; junction bases outside the gene matches: 12. CDR1 GTSNPN and CDR2 SVGIG come from the germline V gene (reference sequence). The CDR3 is 16 residues long. The CDR3 reads CAWKFLGGVWNTEAFF. The DNA for the CDR3 is TGTGCCTGGAAGTTTCTAGGGGGCGTATGGAACACTGAAGCTTTCTTT.

This clone was counted only a few times. This sequence joins TRBV7-3 and TRBJ2-3; 9 nucleotides match TRBD2. V dropped 8 bases and J dropped 2; count of bases not matched to a gene: 5. The CDR3 is 14 residues long. Germline V CDR1 and CDR2: SGHTA, FQGTGA. The CDR3 DNA follows: TGTGCCAGCCTGCGGGGGGGCCTCACAGATACGCAGTATTTT. Residues: CASLRGGLTDTQYF.

This clone was seen only a few times. The V call is TRBV28, the J call TRBJ2-7; 8 nucleotides match TRBD1. From germline, CDR1 is MDHEN and CDR2 SYDVKM. The CDR3 spans 16 residues. Unmatched junction bases numbered 10, after V lost 6 bases and J lost 0 bases. DNA of the CDR3: TGTGCCAGCAGCCCTCTGGCAGGGGGCACCTCCTACGAGCAGTACTTC. Protein: CASSPLAGGTSYEQYF.

This chain joins TRBV7-9 and TRBJ2-5, with D perhaps matching TRBD1 (6 bases). From germline, CDR1 is SEHNR and CDR2 FQNEAQ (reference sequence). This CDR3 comprises 16 residues. V shed 7 bases and J shed 4 bases, with 22 bases lying between them. The CDR3, as DNA: TGTGCCAGCACTTGGGGGCGTATAGGGACGGCAGAGACCCAGTACTTC. Translating gives CASTWGRIGTAETQYF.

The chain carries TRBV19 and TRBJ2-1, with TRBD2 matching over 14 bases. Germline loops: CDR1 LNHDA, CDR2 SQIVND (reference sequence). This CDR3 has 16 amino acids. The V segment lost 6 bases and the J segment 7 bases; nucleotides outside the gene matches: 8. CDR3 coding DNA: TGTGCCAGTAGAACCGGGACTAGCGGGAGTAGGAATGAGCAGTTCTTC. It specifies CASRTGTSGSRNEQFF.

This clone has only a few counts. The rearrangement joins TRBV27 to TRBJ2-2, with 10 bases matching TRBD1. There are 15 residues in the CDR3. Losses at the gene ends were 6 bases for V and 4 bases for J; bases not matched to a gene: 5. Germline assignment: CDR1 MNHEY and CDR2 SMNVEV (reference sequence). The CDR3 loop is CASRPTGGGTGELFF. As DNA, the CDR3 is TGTGCCAGCAGACCGACAGGGGGCGGCACCGGGGAGCTGTTTTTT.

This chain joins TRBV29-1 and TRBJ1-1, with D uncertain. In germline, CDR1 is SQVTM, CDR2 ANQGSEA. V was shortened by 4 bases and J by 0 bases, with 3 bases between the two germline ends. The CDR3 has 11 residues. CDR3 residues: CSVAMNTEAFF. In DNA, the CDR3 is TGCAGCGTTGCCATGAACACTGAAGCTTTCTTT. The variable domain in full, with the rest retrieved from reference TRBV29-1 and TRBJ1-1, is SAVISQKPSRDICQRGTSLTIQCQVDSQVTMMFWYRQQPGQSLTLIATANQGSEATYESGFVIDKFPISRPNLTFSTLTVSNMSPEDSSIYLCSVAMNTEAFFGQGTRLTVV.

CDR3 sequence: CASSPGVQGGGYTF. DNA of the CDR3: TGTGCCAGCAGCCCGGGGGTACAGGGGGGTGGCTACACCTTC. This chain joins TRBV7-6 and TRBJ1-2, with TRBD1 identical over 8 bases. Per the germline V gene, CDR1 is SGHVS and CDR2 is FNYEAQ. The ends lost 5 bases at V and 7 bases at J; junction bases unmatched: 9. This CDR3 contains 14 residues. The whole variable domain, remainder taken from reference TRBV7-6 and TRBJ1-2, is GAGVSQSPRYKVTKRGQDVALRCDPISGHVSLYWYRQALGQGPEFLTYFNYEAQQDKSGLPNDRFSAERPEGSISTLTIQRTEQRDSAMYRCASSPGVQGGGYTFGSGTRLTVV.

The rearrangement joins TRBV2 to TRBJ2-7, with a possible D match to TRBD2 (7 bases). Germline CDR1 and CDR2: SNHLY and FYNNEI. The CDR3 runs 12 residues. Trimming left V 0 bases short and J 10 bases short, with 10 bases between. The CDR3 DNA is TGTGCCAGCAGTGAAGCGGGCGGGGGCCAGTACTTC. Translation: CASSEAGGGQYF.

In this sample, this clone turned up a few times. CDR3 sequence (DNA): TGTGCCAGCAGTGACCCGTCGAGGGGGGGCAGCTATGGCTACACCTTC. Translated: CASSDPSRGGSYGYTF. The V gene is TRBV6-1, the J gene TRBJ1-2; possible D gene TRBD1, 6 bases. Per the germline V gene, CDR1 is MNHNS and CDR2 is SASEGT. This CDR3 comprises 16 residues. The ends were cut back, 3 bases at V and 4 bases at J, with 18 bases in the middle.